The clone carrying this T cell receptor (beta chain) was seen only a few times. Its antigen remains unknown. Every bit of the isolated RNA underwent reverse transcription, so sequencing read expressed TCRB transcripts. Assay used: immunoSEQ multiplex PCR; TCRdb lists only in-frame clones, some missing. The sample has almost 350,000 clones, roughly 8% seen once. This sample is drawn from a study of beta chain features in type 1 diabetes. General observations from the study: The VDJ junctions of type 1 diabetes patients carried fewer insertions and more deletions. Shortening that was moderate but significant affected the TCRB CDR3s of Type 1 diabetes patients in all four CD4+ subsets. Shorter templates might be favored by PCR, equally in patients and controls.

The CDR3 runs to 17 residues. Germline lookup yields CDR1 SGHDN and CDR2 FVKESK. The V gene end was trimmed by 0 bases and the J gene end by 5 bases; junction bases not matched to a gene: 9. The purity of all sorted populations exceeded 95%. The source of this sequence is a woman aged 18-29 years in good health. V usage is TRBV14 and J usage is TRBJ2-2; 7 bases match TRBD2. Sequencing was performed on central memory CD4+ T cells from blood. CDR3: CASSQDRGAGRTGELFF. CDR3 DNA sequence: TGTGCCAGCAGCCAAGATAGAGGAGCGGGAAGGACCGGGGAGCTGTTTTTT.